This T cell receptor beta chain originates from a study of blood T cell repertoires in COVID-19. About the study: The samples span acute and convalescent COVID-19 from the United States, Italy and Spain. PBMCs, B-cell-depleted T cells, or T cells were the source of the cDNA or gDNA that made up the material.

Germline loops: CDR1 LNHDA, CDR2 SQIVND (reference sequence). The CDR3 extends over 14 amino acids. Trimming shortened V by 3 bases and J by 7 bases, and 12 bases separated the two germline ends. Generated by immunoSEQ multiplex PCR, the TCRdb table keeps only in-frame clones and is missing some. The data hold a few hundred thousand clones, with 70% to 90% observed a single time. The TCR was taken from a man aged 80 or over with acute or convalescent COVID-19. The rearrangement joins TRBV19 to TRBJ1-4; D may be TRBD1 (6 bases). The specimen sequenced was peripheral blood. This CDR3 is CASSINRETEKLFF. The CDR3 DNA reads as TGTGCCAGTAGTATCAACAGGGAGACTGAAAAACTGTTTTTT.